This TCR beta chain comes out of a study of molecular identifiers for immune sequencing clone quantification. In regard to this clonotype: As yet, its antigen is unknown.

Study-level findings and limits: Amid about a million naive cells, spiked Jurkat TCR RNA from one cell was reportedly still detectable.

TCRdb processed the PCR reads anew with MiXCR; each CDR3 protein has one entry. Of hundreds of thousands of distinct CDR3 sequences listed, roughly 27% are singletons. Losses at the gene ends were 2 bases for V and 6 bases for J; bases not matched to a gene: 26. The CDR3 totals 22 residues. Per the germline V gene, CDR1 is LGHNA and CDR2 is YNFKEQ. The receptor comes from a human donor in good health. Some libraries in this study had Jurkat cell RNA spiked in. J is TRBJ1-2 and V is TRBV4-2, with 11 bases matching TRBD1. Input material: naive CD8+ T cells from blood, with Jurkat cell RNA spiked in. The subset is: FACS-sorted CD8+CD4-CCR7+CD45RA+ naive T cells. CDR3 coding DNA: TGTGCCAGCAGCCAACGCCCCCCAGGGCCGGGACAGGGGGACTGGCACGATAATGGCTACACCTTC. Protein product: CASSQRPPGPGQGDWHDNGYTF.